One and the same sample provided the 26 T cell receptor beta chains below, sequenced in a study of shared clonotypes between healthy human individuals. Only in-frame clones appear in the TCRdb table, and some are missing; sequencing was by immunoSEQ multiplex PCR. The repertoire has about 2.4 million clones, 80% to 95% of them found once; the top ten carry 0.36%. The sequenced sample consisted of naive CD4+ T cells from PBMCs. Subset meaning: CD45RA+ positively selected. These receptors came from a man aged 18 to 30 in good health. Some clones in this sample may be carry-over from other donors' samples.

The V call is TRBV5-6, the J call TRBJ2-4; D could derive from TRBD1 or TRBD2 (5 bases each). Trimming removed 1 base at V and 12 bases at J, with 26 bases between. Germline V gives CDR1 SGHDT, CDR2 YYEEEE. This CDR3 contains 17 residues. CDR3 DNA: TGTGCCAGCAGCTTGTCACCGACGGGACGCCTCGGAGTCGGTCAGTACTTC. Protein sequence: CASSLSPTGRLGVGQYF.

Here the CDR3 reads CASSLKIPSGFQHF. In DNA form, the CDR3 reads TGTGCCAGCAGTTTAAAGATACCCTCTGGGTTCCAGCATTTT. This sequence joins TRBV27 and TRBJ1-5; D gene uncertain. This CDR3 region has 14 residues. CDR1 MNHEY and CDR2 SMNVEV come from the germline V gene (reference sequence). V gave up 2 bases and J gave up 12 bases, with 17 bases separating them.

The chain couples TRBV7-2 to TRBJ2-1; D gene uncertain. Trimming cost V 3 bases and J 15 bases, with 15 bases left between them. The germline gives CDR1 SGHTA, CDR2 FQGNSA. The CDR3 consists of 12 residues. The CDR3 DNA reads TGTGCCAGCAGCTTTAGACTCCAAAGCTGGTTCTTC. Protein product: CASSFRLQSWFF. Filled out from reference TRBV7-2 and TRBJ2-1, the complete variable domain reads GAGVSQSPSNKVTEKGKDVELRCDPISGHTALYWYRQSLGQGLEFLIYFQGNSAPDKSGLPSDRFSAERTGGSVSTLTIQRTQQEDSAVYLCASSFRLQSWFFGPGTRLTVL.

The genes are TRBV6-6 and TRBJ2-2; D is unresolved. V lost 2 bases and J 1 base, leaving 5 bases between the germline ends. This CDR3 contains 14 residues. CDR1 is MNHNY and CDR2 is SVGAGI in the germline V gene (reference sequence). CDR3 nucleotides: TGTGCCAGCAGTTACCCTGTGAACACCGGGGAGCTGTTTTTT. Translating gives CASSYPVNTGELFF.

This clone was picked up one time. The chain combines TRBV5-1 with TRBJ2-2; 9 bases align to TRBD1. Per the germline V gene, CDR1 is SGHRS and CDR2 is YFSETQ. CDR3 length: 20 residues. Trimming took 1 base from V and 3 from J; bases not matched to a gene: 16. CDR3 sequence reads: CASSLSVVSGTGYDTGELFF. The CDR3 DNA reads as TGCGCCAGCAGCTTGTCAGTAGTATCCGGGACAGGGTACGACACCGGGGAGCTGTTTTTT.

On this clone: Other DNA sequences in this sample translate to the same CDR3. CDR3 nucleotide sequence: TGTGCCAGCAGCAGGGGGTACGAGCAGTACTTC. It codes for CASSRGYEQYF. This chain links TRBV28 with TRBJ2-7; 7 nucleotides align to TRBD1. From germline, CDR1 is MDHEN and CDR2 SYDVKM. The CDR3 is 11 amino acids. The junction had 0 bases not matched to a gene; V was cut back by 6 bases and J by 4 bases.

The rearrangement joins TRBV11-3 to TRBJ2-1; D gene uncertain. The CDR3 contains 15 residues. V gave up 1 base and J gave up 3 bases, with 10 bases separating them. Germline V gives CDR1 SGHNT, CDR2 YENEEA. The CDR3 here is CASSLGENFYNEQFF. The CDR3 DNA sequence: TGTGCCAGCAGCTTAGGAGAAAACTTCTACAATGAGCAGTTCTTC.

V usage is TRBV4-2 and J usage is TRBJ1-2, with D hard to call. The length of the CDR3 is 13 residues. Germline V lookup: CDR1 LGHNA, CDR2 YNFKEQ. Trimming cost V 1 base and J 2 bases, with 5 bases left between them. CDR3 DNA: TGTGCCAGCAGCCAAGTTTCCAACTATGGCTACACCTTC. It yields the protein CASSQVSNYGYTF.

The chain joins TRBV7-3 to TRBJ2-5, with 7 bases that match TRBD1. Looked up from germline, CDR1 is SGHTA and CDR2 is FQGTGA. V shed 5 bases, J shed 3 bases, and the junction held 6 bases outside the gene matches. The CDR3 consists of 14 residues. CDR3 residues: CASSPRDREETQYF. CDR3 nucleotide sequence: TGTGCCAGCAGCCCCCGGGACAGAGAAGAGACCCAGTACTTC.

The chain links TRBV28 to TRBJ2-7; TRBD1 is a possible D gene (7 bases). V shed 3 bases and J shed 4 bases, with 19 bases lying between them. CDR1 is MDHEN, CDR2 SYDVKM, per germline. This CDR3 contains 16 residues. This chain's CDR3 is CASSFWLGGQAYEQYF. The CDR3 coding sequence is TGTGCCAGCAGTTTTTGGTTGGGAGGACAGGCATACGAGCAGTACTTC.

V and J are TRBV28 and TRBJ2-5; TRBD1 might be the D (6 bases). With 7 bases removed from V and 5 bases from J, the gap between germline ends came to 20 bases. Germline V gene data show CDR1 as MDHEN and CDR2 as SYDVKM. The CDR3 has 15 residues. The CDR3 coding sequence is TGTGCCAGCACAGGGGCAGGTTTTGTCCGGGAGACCCAGTACTTC. It is translated as CASTGAGFVRETQYF.

This rearrangement joins TRBV11-3 to TRBJ2-3; 8 nucleotides align to TRBD1. This CDR3 is 17 amino acids long. Trimming removed 5 bases from V and 5 bases from J; junction bases left unmatched: 15. Germline V gives CDR1 SGHNT, CDR2 YENEEA. CDR3 sequence reads: CASSQYFGQGALDTQYF. The DNA of the CDR3 is TGTGCCAGCAGCCAGTACTTTGGTCAGGGGGCCTTAGATACGCAGTATTTT.

This chain joins TRBV28 and TRBJ1-3; no reliable D call. Trimming cost V 8 bases and J 4 bases, with 6 bases left between them. The germline V gene encodes CDR1 MDHEN and CDR2 SYDVKM. There are 11 residues in the CDR3. The CDR3 nucleotides read TGTGCCAGCTTCATCGGAAACACCATATATTTT. This encodes CASFIGNTIYF.

The gene calls are TRBV9 and TRBJ2-5; D assignment may be TRBD1 or TRBD2 (5 bases each). Trimming removed 4 bases at V and 7 bases at J, with 26 bases between. The germline V gene encodes CDR1 SGDLS and CDR2 YYNGEE. The CDR3 is made up of 17 amino acids. CDR3: CASSPDIRLPNGGTQYF. CDR3 DNA sequence: TGTGCCAGCAGCCCGGATATTCGGCTACCAAATGGGGGGACCCAGTACTTC.

The chain uses TRBV20-1 and TRBJ1-2; D unclear. The germline V gene encodes CDR1 DFQATT and CDR2 SNEGSKA (reference sequence). Deletions cut 0 bases from V and 14 bases from J, with 13 bases between. There are 11 residues in the CDR3. The CDR3 spells CSARDLSGRTF. CDR3 nucleotide sequence: TGCAGTGCTAGAGATCTTAGCGGTAGGACCTTC.

This sequence joins TRBV18 and TRBJ2-6, with 9 bases aligning to TRBD1. The CDR3 has 13 residues. Germline values: CDR1 KGHSH, CDR2 LQKENI. Losses at the gene ends were 6 bases for V and 11 bases for J; bases not matched to a gene: 5. The CDR3 loop is CASSHDRGYVLTF. For the CDR3, the DNA is TGTGCCAGCTCCCACGACAGGGGGTACGTCCTGACTTTC.

This sequence joins TRBV7-2 and TRBJ2-5; weak D call: TRBD1 (5 bases). The CDR3 runs to 13 residues. Germline CDR1 is SGHTA and CDR2 is FQGNSA. V was pared by 4 bases and J by 5 bases, with 11 bases between. CDR3 DNA sequence: TGTGCCAGCAGCTCTCCAGGGCTGGAGACCCAGTACTTC. Its translation is CASSSPGLETQYF.

V gene TRBV6-1 combines with J gene TRBJ2-7, with TRBD1 identical over 10 bases. V lost 7 bases and J lost 2; bases outside the gene matches: 5. Germline assignment: CDR1 MNHNS and CDR2 SASEGT. This CDR3 region has 14 residues. CDR3 nucleotide sequence: TGTGCCAGCACCAAGGACAGGGGGACCTACGAGCAGTACTTC. This gives the protein CASTKDRGTYEQYF.

For this clone: Other DNA sequences in this sample translate to the same CDR3. The J gene is TRBJ2-7, the V gene TRBV7-8, with D possibly being TRBD1 (5 bases). The V end lost 4 bases, the J end lost 1 base, and 8 bases lay between the germline ends. The germline V gene has CDR1 SGHVS and CDR2 FQNEAQ. This CDR3 has 13 residues. The CDR3 loop is CASSSRGSYEQYF. CDR3 sequence (DNA): TGTGCCAGCAGCTCAAGGGGTTCCTACGAGCAGTACTTC.

This clone has just one count. The rearrangement links TRBV6-6 to TRBJ2-5; no clear D. Trimming left V 0 bases short and J 5 bases short, with 10 bases between. The CDR3 totals 14 residues. Germline-derived CDR1 and CDR2 are MNHNY and SVGAGI (reference sequence). This CDR3 is CASSYSKPKETQYF. Written as DNA, the CDR3 is TGTGCCAGCAGTTACTCGAAACCCAAGGAGACCCAGTACTTC.

The chain couples TRBV7-9 to TRBJ2-2, with TRBD2 matching 7 bases. The CDR3 spans 14 residues. V was pared by 3 bases and J by 7 bases, with 5 bases of the junction left unmatched. CDR1 and CDR2 from the germline V gene are SEHNR and FQNEAQ (reference sequence). Here the CDR3 reads CASSLAGVDGELFF. CDR3 in DNA: TGTGCCAGCAGCTTGGCGGGAGTGGACGGGGAGCTGTTTTTT.

The rearrangement uses TRBV14 and TRBJ1-2; D is unresolved. Germline V gene sequence: CDR1 SGHDN, CDR2 FVKESK. The CDR3 loop spans 14 amino acids. V lost 4 bases and J lost 5, with 14 bases in between. CDR3: CASSRAAPLYGYTF. The CDR3 coding sequence is TGTGCCAGCAGCCGAGCCGCGCCCCTTTATGGCTACACCTTC.

The CDR3 bases are TGTGCCAGCAGCGTGACTAGCGGGAGGATTATGGGACACACAGATACGCAGTATTTT. Amino acid sequence: CASSVTSGRIMGHTDTQYF. V is TRBV9 and J is TRBJ2-3; 13 nucleotides match TRBD2. The trim removed 2 bases at V and 2 bases at J, leaving 11 bases unmatched. Germline-derived CDR1 and CDR2 are SGDLS and YYNGEE. There are 19 residues in the CDR3.

The chain recombines TRBV28 with TRBJ2-7; tentative D call: TRBD2 (5 bases). V was trimmed by 7 bases and J by 7 bases, leaving 23 bases between them. The germline V gene encodes CDR1 MDHEN and CDR2 SYDVKM. This CDR3 has 15 residues. Here the CDR3 reads CASNSPRPQRREQYF. CDR3 sequence (DNA): TGTGCCAGCAACTCTCCCCGGCCCCAAAGGAGGGAGCAGTACTTC. Full variable domain (rest looked up from reference TRBV28 and TRBJ2-7): DVKVTQSSRYLVKRTGEKVFLECVQDMDHENMFWYRQDPGLGLRLIYFSYDVKMKEKGDIPEGYSVSREKKERFSLILESASTNQTSMYLCASNSPRPQRREQYFGPGTRLTVT.

The V and J genes are TRBV27 and TRBJ2-7; D is ambiguous. The CDR3 is made up of 13 amino acids. The germline V gene has CDR1 MNHEY and CDR2 SMNVEV (reference sequence). V lost 3 bases and J 2 bases, leaving 8 bases between the germline ends. CDR3 sequence (DNA): TGTGCCAGCAGTTTCAACGGCCCCTACGAGCAGTACTTC. It translates to CASSFNGPYEQYF.

The rearrangement links TRBV6-6 to TRBJ1-5, with unresolved D. V was clipped by 2 bases and J by 0 bases, with 11 bases between them. Germline assignment: CDR1 MNHNY and CDR2 SVGAGI (reference sequence). There are 16 residues in the CDR3. The CDR3 sequence is CASSYTDYYSNQPQHF. For the CDR3, the DNA is TGTGCCAGCAGTTACACAGACTACTATAGCAATCAGCCCCAGCATTTT.